The 17 T cell receptor beta chains below come from one sample, sequenced in a study of T cells after yellow fever vaccination. TCRdb itself ran the 5' RACE reads through MiXCR, one entry per CDR3 protein. The sample comprises 450,000 to 600,000 distinct CDR3 sequences, less than 20% of which are singletons, and around a sixth rests with the top ten. The sample was PBMCs, taken about 5 days after the first yellow fever vaccination. These receptors were collected from a young man who received the YFV17D yellow fever vaccine.

The V call is TRBV4-2, the J call TRBJ2-1; D might be TRBD1 or TRBD2, each matching 5 bases. Germline CDR1 and CDR2: LGHNA and YNFKEQ. This CDR3 contains 15 residues. V lost 4 bases and J 5 bases, leaving 15 bases between the germline ends. The CDR3 is CASSLEEGSHNEQFF. The CDR3 DNA reads TGTGCCAGCAGCCTCGAAGAGGGGTCTCACAATGAGCAGTTCTTC.

The J gene is TRBJ1-5, the V gene TRBV9, with D maybe TRBD1 (5 bases). There are 16 residues in the CDR3. The V end lost 0 bases, the J end lost 4 bases, and 14 bases lay between the germline ends. Germline V lookup: CDR1 SGDLS, CDR2 YYNGEE. CDR3 protein: CASSVGTGPSNQPQHF. The CDR3, as DNA: TGTGCCAGCAGCGTAGGGACGGGGCCCTCGAATCAGCCCCAGCATTTT.

This clonotype was observed at least ten times. This chain uses TRBV9 with TRBJ2-5, with a possible D match to TRBD1 (7 bases). This CDR3 contains 15 residues. Per germline, CDR1 SGDLS and CDR2 YYNGEE. Trimming pared 0 bases from V and 6 bases from J, leaving 15 bases between. This CDR3 reads CASSVGIGGGKTQYF. For the CDR3, the DNA is TGTGCCAGCAGCGTAGGAATAGGGGGCGGGAAGACCCAGTACTTC.

This clonotype was counted between two and nine times. V and J are TRBV18 and TRBJ2-5, with 7 positions matching TRBD1. This CDR3 is built from 14 residues. The junction had 8 bases not matched to a gene; V was cut back by 6 bases and J by 4 bases. Germline CDR1 reads KGHSH; CDR2 reads LQKENI. CDR3 protein: CASSYNRGRETQYF. In DNA form, the CDR3 reads TGTGCCAGCTCCTATAACAGGGGACGAGAGACCCAGTACTTC.

A few counts support this clonotype. The chain is built from TRBV27 and TRBJ2-1, with 7 bases fitting TRBD1. The CDR3 totals 13 residues. V gave up 5 bases and J gave up 6 bases; unmatched junction bases: 4. Germline CDR1 reads MNHEY; CDR2 reads SMNVEV (reference sequence). The CDR3 DNA reads as TGTGCCAGCAGTGTCCGGGACAGCAATGAGCAGTTCTTC. Protein sequence: CASSVRDSNEQFF.

The table lists this clonotype with many counts. The genes are TRBV14 and TRBJ1-1; TRBD1 matches 7 bases. Per the germline V gene, CDR1 is SGHDN and CDR2 is FVKESK. The length of the CDR3 is 15 residues. After removal of 4 bases from V and 7 bases from J, the junction contained 12 bases not matched to a gene. Here the CDR3 reads CASSLGGGLAREAFF. Written as DNA, the CDR3 is TGTGCCAGCAGCCTAGGAGGGGGCTTAGCCCGTGAAGCTTTCTTT.

This clonotype turned up a few times. The rearrangement joins TRBV3-1 to TRBJ2-3; D call uncertain. Trimming removed 4 bases from V and 7 bases from J, with 27 bases in between. Germline CDR1 is LGHDT and CDR2 is YNNKEL (reference sequence). The CDR3 runs 18 residues. The CDR3 coding sequence is TGTGCCAGCAGCCTAGGCCCTTGGCTACGGTCGGGCTTATATACGCAGTATTTT. Residues: CASSLGPWLRSGLYTQYF.

This clonotype showed up just a few times. The rearrangement uses TRBV6-2 or TRBV6-3 and TRBJ2-3; TRBD1 matches 7 bases. J was trimmed by 2 bases and V by 8 bases; bases with no gene match: 4. CDR3 length: 13 amino acids. CDR1 and CDR2 from the germline V gene are MNHEY and SVGEGT. CDR3 in amino acids: CASRQGFTDTQYF. As DNA, the CDR3 is TGTGCCAGCCGACAGGGTTTCACAGATACGCAGTATTTT.

The chain combines TRBV29-1 with TRBJ1-2; D might be TRBD1 (5 bases). Germline loops: CDR1 SQVTM, CDR2 ANQGSEA. The CDR3 loop spans 13 amino acids. The ends were cut back, 4 bases at V and 4 bases at J, with 13 bases in the middle. For the CDR3, the DNA is TGCAGCGTTGCAGTTGGAACAGGCTATGGCTACACCTTC. Amino acids: CSVAVGTGYGYTF. Variable domain in full (rest from reference TRBV29-1 and TRBJ1-2): SAVISQKPSRDICQRGTSLTIQCQVDSQVTMMFWYRQQPGQSLTLIATANQGSEATYESGFVIDKFPISRPNLTFSTLTVSNMSPEDSSIYLCSVAVGTGYGYTFGSGTRLTVV.

This clonotype was picked up a small number of times. The chain is built from TRBV11-1 and TRBJ2-1, with a possible D match to TRBD1 (5 bases). CDR3 size: 17 residues. Deletions cut 2 bases from V and 1 base from J, with 15 bases between. The germline CDR1 and CDR2 sequences are SGHAT and FQDESV (reference sequence). For the CDR3, the DNA is TGTGCCAGCAGCTTAACCCCAGGGAAGGGATCCTACAATGAGCAGTTCTTC. This gives the protein CASSLTPGKGSYNEQFF.

This clonotype was seen at least ten times. The rearrangement joins TRBV7-2 to TRBJ2-2; D unresolved. The V gene lost 5 bases and the J gene lost 2 bases, with 12 bases spanning the gap. The CDR3 contains 15 residues. The V gene's germline CDR1 is SGHTA and CDR2 FQGNSA. CDR3 in DNA: TGTGCCAGCAGCAATAGGCGGAGTAACACCGGGGAGCTGTTTTTT. This sequence encodes CASSNRRSNTGELFF.

V and J are TRBV4-2 and TRBJ2-5; 16 positions agree with TRBD2. The germline CDR1 and CDR2 sequences are LGHNA and YNFKEQ. CDR3 length equals 20 residues. Trimming removed 0 bases from V and 5 bases from J; junction bases left unmatched: 12. This chain's CDR3 is CASSQEIGTSGGAWVETQYF. The CDR3 nucleotides read TGTGCCAGCAGCCAAGAAATCGGGACTAGCGGGGGGGCCTGGGTTGAGACCCAGTACTTC.

CDR3: CASSPDRGGNSPLHF. The CDR3 region has the DNA TGTGCCAGCAGCCCCGACAGGGGCGGGAATTCACCCCTCCACTTT. The J gene is TRBJ1-6, the V gene TRBV7-2, with 8 bases that match TRBD1. The CDR3 contains 15 residues. The V gene end was trimmed by 5 bases and the J gene end by 7 bases; junction bases not matched to a gene: 7. Looked up from germline, CDR1 is SGHTA and CDR2 is FQGNSA. Full variable domain (outside the CDR3, taken from reference TRBV7-2 and TRBJ1-6): GAGVSQSPSNKVTEKGKDVELRCDPISGHTALYWYRQSLGQGLEFLIYFQGNSAPDKSGLPSDRFSAERTGGSVSTLTIQRTQQEDSAVYLCASSPDRGGNSPLHFGNGTRLTVT.

The chain carries TRBV4-1 and TRBJ1-4; D is ambiguous. CDR1 and CDR2 (germline): MGHRA, YSYEKL. The germline V and J ends were trimmed by 1 base and 8 bases, with 14 bases remaining between them. The CDR3 is made up of 15 amino acids. The CDR3 loop is CASSQGVIKKEKLFF. The CDR3 DNA is TGCGCCAGCAGCCAAGGGGTGATCAAAAAGGAAAAACTGTTTTTT.

The chain uses TRBV14 and TRBJ2-4; D is possibly TRBD1 (5 bases). The CDR3 totals 16 residues. Deletions cut 6 bases from V and 6 bases from J, with 21 bases between. Germline V CDR1 and CDR2: SGHDN, FVKESK. The CDR3 DNA reads TGTGCCAGCAGTCCCGGAGATCAGGGTATATCAAACATTCAGTACTTC. It translates to CASSPGDQGISNIQYF.

J is TRBJ2-5 and V is TRBV28; TRBD2 aligns across 14 bases. CDR3 length equals 16 residues. CDR1 and CDR2 (germline): MDHEN, SYDVKM. Germline trimming cut 8 bases from V and 5 bases from J; bases unmatched to any gene: 10. In DNA, the CDR3 is TGTGCCAGCGGTCCGGGACTAGCGGGGGTCGGGGAGACCCAGTACTTC. It translates to CASGPGLAGVGETQYF.

This clonotype appeared a few times. The chain combines TRBV9 with TRBJ2-1, with D possibly being TRBD2 (6 bases). Germline V CDR1 and CDR2: SGDLS, YYNGEE. Trimming removed 3 bases at V and 1 base at J, with 11 bases between. The CDR3 is 15 residues long. The CDR3 region has the DNA TGTGCCAGCAGCGGGGGCGGGGCGTCCTACAATGAGCAGTTCTTC. Protein: CASSGGGASYNEQFF.